This T cell receptor (beta chain) derives from a study of blood T cell repertoires in COVID-19. Study-wide background: COVID-19 samples, acute and convalescent, were from the United States, Italy and Spain. Sources were T cells, B-cell-depleted T cells, or PBMCs; the material itself was cDNA or gDNA.

Per the authors' pipeline: Estimation of nucleated cell counts was performed using reference gene primer amplification. TCRdb's copy holds only in-frame clones and misses some; the assay was immunoSEQ multiplex PCR. From that table come the V and J calls and clone size; the DNA was used to work out D and trimming. Here the sample spans more than 90,000 clones, approximately 92% being singletons. CDR3 size: 13 residues. V dropped 5 bases and J dropped 7 bases, with 9 bases sitting between them. This chain connects TRBV12-3 or TRBV12-4 to TRBJ1-6; D is unresolved. The material sequenced was peripheral blood. This sequence originates from a man aged 45-65 years with active COVID-19. The CDR3 DNA is TGTGCCAGCAGTCCGGGAACAAATTCACCCCTCCACTTT. This sequence encodes CASSPGTNSPLHF.